Shown below are 11 T cell receptor beta chains from a single sample sequenced in a study of T cells expressing NK-cell markers. Each CDR3 protein gets one entry in TCRdb, which reprocessed the 5' RACE reads and gives no DNA. The sample holds around 380,000 distinct CDR3 sequences. Input material: blood T cells: a sorted CD56 or NKG2C T cell subset, CD4+ or CD8+ T cells, or bulk PBMC T cells (not recorded which). These receptors were obtained from a woman between 45 and 65 years old in good health.

The genes are TRBV4-1 and TRBJ2-7. This CDR3 spans 14 amino acids. Looked up from germline, CDR1 is MGHRA and CDR2 is YSYEKL. The CDR3 protein is CASSQADPTYEQYF.

The rearrangement joins TRBV5-5 to TRBJ2-1; TCRdb gives TRBD2 as the D gene, but with no DNA this cannot be confirmed. CDR1 SGHKS and CDR2 YYEKEE come from the germline V gene (reference sequence). CDR3 length: 13 amino acids. The CDR3 protein is CASSFGLTNEQFF.

The rearrangement links TRBV25-1 to TRBJ1-2. CDR1 and CDR2 (germline): MGHDK, SYGVNS. The CDR3 sequence is 12 residues long. CDR3 region: CASSESPQRYTF.

This chain connects TRBV5-1 to TRBJ2-1; TCRdb proposes TRBD2, but this gene call is untestable without DNA. The germline V gene encodes CDR1 SGHRS and CDR2 YFSETQ. CDR3 length: 16 residues. CDR3 loop: CASSLDGSGIFNEQFF.

CDR3 loop: CSVSHRLALDEQYF. The chain links TRBV29-1 to TRBJ2-7; TCRdb outputs TRBD2, but without DNA this stays unchecked. CDR3 length: 14 residues. Germline V gene lookup returns CDR1 SQVTM and CDR2 ANQGSEA.

The chain links TRBV5-6 to TRBJ2-5. Germline CDR1 and CDR2: SGHDT and YYEEEE. The CDR3 is made up of 14 amino acids. The CDR3: CASGVDGVQETQYF.

This chain joins TRBV30 and TRBJ2-4; TCRdb reports TRBD2, a call that lacks DNA to check it against. The CDR3 extends over 16 amino acids. Germline V gene sequence: CDR1 GTSNPN, CDR2 SVGIG (reference sequence). The CDR3 here is CAWSVMGRVPKNIQYF. Based on the CDR3 plus reference TRBV30 and TRBJ2-4, the full variable domain is SQTIHQWPATLVQPVGSPLSLECTVEGTSNPNLYWYRQAAGRGLQLLFYSVGIGQISSEVPQNLSASRPQDRQFILSSKKLLLSDSGFYLCAWSVMGRVPKNIQYFGAGTRLSVL.

The rearrangement links TRBV2 to TRBJ2-7; lacking DNA, the TRBD2 call made by TCRdb goes unchecked. This CDR3 is 15 amino acids long. From germline, CDR1 is SNHLY and CDR2 FYNNEI. CDR3 loop: CASSESWASGGEQYF.

The chain carries TRBV11-2 and TRBJ2-5; TCRdb gives TRBD1 as the D gene, but with no DNA this cannot be confirmed. From germline, CDR1 is SGHAT and CDR2 FQNNGV. The CDR3 has 15 residues. CDR3 protein: CASSLEGRYQETQYF.

V gene TRBV13 combines with J gene TRBJ2-3. The CDR3 has 14 residues. Germline V gene sequence: CDR1 PRHDT, CDR2 FYEKMQ (reference sequence). Here the CDR3 reads CASSLGGLRNTQYF.

The chain is built from TRBV5-1 and TRBJ2-5; TCRdb calls TRBD1, which cannot be checked without DNA. Per germline, CDR1 SGHRS and CDR2 YFSETQ. This CDR3 spans 13 amino acids. CDR3 protein: CASSPGWEETQYF.